The text below deals with one TCR beta chain. The germline V gene has CDR1 MNHEY and CDR2 SMNVEV (reference sequence). Trimming pared 8 bases from V and 3 bases from J, leaving 20 bases between. The CDR3 length is 15 residues. These data come from a study of cytomegalovirus exposure and HLA in healthy donors. The PCR employed 60 Vbeta primers together with 13 Jbeta primers. Generated by immunoSEQ multiplex PCR, the TCRdb table keeps only in-frame clones and is missing some. The data show about 190,000 clones, 75% to 85% seen once. What was sequenced was PBMCs. The sequence came from a woman aged 18 to 35 in good health and CMV-seronegative. The chain recombines TRBV27 with TRBJ2-7; D is unresolved. CDR3 in DNA: TGTGCCAGCCGAACGTCAGGTGGTCGGAACTACGAGCAGTACTTC. Encoded protein: CASRTSGGRNYEQYF.